This TCR beta chain was captured by sequencing in a study of blood T cell repertoires in COVID-19. About the research overall: T cells, B-cell-depleted T cells, or PBMCs provided the cDNA or gDNA that served as material.

Sequenced by immunoSEQ multiplex PCR; TCRdb stores in-frame clones only, minus some. Among approximately 170,000 clones listed, roughly 90% were seen once. Germline V gene lookup returns CDR1 MNHEY and CDR2 SVGAGI. This CDR3 region has 14 residues. Trimming stripped 4 bases from V and 2 bases from J, with 12 bases between. This receptor was identified in a woman aged 60-75 years with COVID-19, enrolled during active disease. The V call is TRBV6-5, the J call TRBJ2-7; D gene uncertain. Sequencing input: peripheral blood. The CDR3 protein is CASSLTLLTYEQYF. CDR3 in DNA: TGTGCCAGCAGTTTGACACTGCTCACCTACGAGCAGTACTTC.